These T cell receptor beta chains were read from a single sample in a study of shared clonotypes between healthy human individuals. Assay used: immunoSEQ multiplex PCR; TCRdb lists only in-frame clones, some missing. The sample comprises approximately 640,000 clones, more than 70% of which are singletons, and roughly 1.8% rests with the top ten. The material sequenced was memory CD4+ T cells sorted from blood. The receptors here all came from a woman aged 30 to 39 in good health. Each CDR3 is given with its conserved first and last residue. The D gene is left open where the match is weak. Not all rows give a size; the values are once, few, many and, for expanded clones, a class.

clone size,D gene,CDR3 length,V gene,J gene,CDR3 protein,CDR3 DNA
NA,NA,13,TRBV28,TRBJ2-7,CASREDGGYEQYF,TGTGCCAGCAGGGAGGACGGAGGCTACGAGCAGTACTTC
few,TRBD1,16,TRBV5-1,TRBJ1-4,CASSLRDSLPFEKLFF,TGCGCCAGCAGCTTAAGGGACAGCCTCCCATTCGAAAAACTGTTTTTT
NA,NA,18,TRBV10-1,TRBJ1-1,CASSESRETTGWNTEAFF,TGCGCCAGCAGTGAGTCGAGGGAAACTACCGGGTGGAACACTGAAGCTTTCTTT
NA,NA,16,TRBV7-9,TRBJ1-4,CASSPLSRSANEKLFF,TGTGCCAGCAGCCCCCTAAGTCGTTCAGCTAATGAAAAACTGTTTTTT
NA,NA,14,TRBV27,TRBJ2-5,CASSLFQGGETQYF,TGTGCCAGCAGTTTATTCCAGGGCGGGGAGACCCAGTACTTC
NA,NA,15,TRBV19,TRBJ1-1,CASSMWSALNTEAFF,TGTGCCAGTAGTATGTGGTCAGCCCTGAACACTGAAGCTTTCTTT
NA,TRBD2,18,TRBV7-9,TRBJ2-1,CASSPGLAGGRSYNEQFF,TGTGCCAGCAGCCCGGGACTAGCGGGAGGAAGGTCCTACAATGAGCAGTTCTTC
few,NA,11,TRBV11-3,TRBJ2-1,CASSLGNEQFF,TGTGCCAGCAGTCTAGGGAATGAGCAGTTCTTC
few,NA,11,TRBV19,TRBJ2-1,CASWDHNEQFF,TGTGCCAGTTGGGACCACAATGAGCAGTTCTTC
NA,NA,15,TRBV28,TRBJ1-5,CASSLRVNSNQPQHF,TGTGCCAGCAGTTTAAGGGTAAATAGCAATCAGCCCCAGCATTTT
NA,TRBD1,19,TRBV15,TRBJ1-5,CATSRAILPGQGLHQPQHF,TGTGCCACCAGCAGAGCTATTTTACCGGGACAGGGGTTACATCAGCCCCAGCATTTT
NA,NA,16,TRBV7-9,TRBJ2-5,CASSSLVRTYQETQYF,TGTGCCAGCAGCTCCTTGGTACGAACGTACCAAGAGACCCAGTACTTC
NA,NA,14,TRBV2,TRBJ1-1,CASSEAERRTEAFF,TGTGCCAGCAGTGAAGCAGAGAGACGCACAGAAGCTTTCTTT
few,NA,13,TRBV6-6,TRBJ1-5,CASRPLTYQPQHF,TGTGCCAGCAGGCCTCTCACTTATCAGCCCCAGCATTTT
NA,TRBD1,12,TRBV2,TRBJ1-4,CASSRDRGKLFF,TGTGCCAGCAGCCGGGACAGGGGAAAACTGTTTTTT
NA,NA,16,TRBV18,TRBJ1-2,CASSPELGGDNYGYTF,TGTGCCAGCTCCCCTGAATTAGGAGGGGATAACTATGGCTACACCTTC
NA,TRBD2,14,TRBV7-7,TRBJ2-1,CASSLNSGSNEQFF,TGTGCCAGCAGCTTAAACAGCGGGAGCAATGAGCAGTTCTTC
NA,TRBD2,14,TRBV5-6,TRBJ2-2,CASSPGTRTGELFF,TGTGCCAGCAGTCCCGGGACTAGGACCGGGGAGCTGTTTTTT
NA,TRBD2,17,TRBV4-1,TRBJ2-7,CASSQDPFREGFNEQYF,TGCGCCAGCAGCCAAGATCCCTTTCGGGAGGGCTTCAACGAGCAGTACTTC
few,TRBD1,16,TRBV5-5,TRBJ2-1,CASSLTGTGAYNEQFF,TGTGCCAGCAGCTTAACCGGGACAGGGGCCTACAATGAGCAGTTCTTC
once,TRBD1,18,TRBV4-2,TRBJ2-6,CASSPGQGASSGANVLTF,TGTGCCAGCAGCCCCGGACAGGGGGCGAGCTCTGGGGCCAACGTCCTGACTTTC
NA,NA,11,TRBV2,TRBJ1-5,CASGNAQPQHF,TGTGCCAGTGGAAACGCTCAGCCCCAGCATTTT
NA,TRBD2,15,TRBV11-2,TRBJ2-7,CASSSWDRGAYEQYF,TGTGCCAGCAGCTCCTGGGACCGGGGGGCCTACGAGCAGTACTTC
NA,TRBD2,18,TRBV5-1,TRBJ2-3,CASSRSSLAGGGTDTQYF,TGCGCCAGCAGCCGAAGCTCGTTAGCGGGAGGAGGCACAGATACGCAGTATTTT
few,NA,15,TRBV5-1,TRBJ2-7,CASSLAGGVSGEQYF,TGCGCCAGCAGCTTGGCCGGGGGAGTGTCGGGCGAGCAGTACTTC
NA,NA,13,TRBV7-2,TRBJ2-3,CASSQDRVDTQYF,TGTGCCAGCAGCCAAGATCGGGTAGATACGCAGTATTTT
NA,NA,14,TRBV27,TRBJ2-5,CASSSPGWAETQYF,TGTGCCAGCAGTTCCCCGGGCTGGGCCGAGACCCAGTACTTC
NA,TRBD2,16,TRBV2,TRBJ2-3,CASSVVLAGVVDTQYF,TGTGCCAGCAGTGTAGTGCTAGCGGGAGTCGTAGATACGCAGTATTTT
NA,TRBD1,17,TRBV27,TRBJ2-5,CASSSRPGQGIGETQYF,TGTGCCAGCAGCTCCCGTCCGGGACAGGGGATCGGAGAGACCCAGTACTTC
NA,TRBD1,13,TRBV29-1,TRBJ1-1,CSVEKQGNTKAFF,TGCAGCGTTGAAAAACAGGGGAACACTAAAGCTTTCTTT
NA,NA,14,TRBV5-1,TRBJ1-4,CASSPTGREEKLFF,TGCGCCAGCAGCCCCACGGGTCGGGAAGAAAAACTGTTTTTT
NA,NA,14,TRBV6-1,TRBJ2-5,CASVDGWYQETQYF,TGTGCCAGCGTGGACGGTTGGTACCAAGAGACCCAGTACTTC
once,NA,14,TRBV6-1,TRBJ1-5,CASSARETNQPQHF,TGTGCCAGCAGTGCCAGGGAGACCAATCAGCCCCAGCATTTT